Each of the 3 T cell receptor beta chains below was sequenced from the same sample in a study of blood T cell repertoires in COVID-19. TCRdb's table, derived via immunoSEQ multiplex PCR, lists solely in-frame clones and lacks some. The sample includes 350,000 or so clones, roughly nine tenths of them seen just once. Specimen: peripheral blood. The receptors here all came from a woman aged 60 to 75 with COVID-19, enrolled during active disease.

The DNA for the CDR3 is TGTGCCAGCAGCTTAGCCCTTTCTAGACCGAAGCAAGAGACCCAGTACTTC. Amino acids: CASSLALSRPKQETQYF. V usage is TRBV7-2 and J usage is TRBJ2-5; D is unclear. Trimming removed 0 bases at V and 2 bases at J, with 16 bases between. In germline, CDR1 is SGHTA, CDR2 FQGNSA. The CDR3 is 17 amino acids.

This rearrangement joins TRBV7-9 to TRBJ1-2; tentative D call: TRBD1 (6 bases). The CDR3 sequence is 15 residues long. The germline V gene has CDR1 SEHNR and CDR2 FQNEAQ (reference sequence). V lost 5 bases and J lost 4, with 17 bases in between. The CDR3: CASSTAGQPTYGYTF. Written as DNA, the CDR3 is TGTGCCAGCAGCACCGCTGGACAGCCTACCTATGGCTACACCTTC.

The chain combines TRBV3-1 (or the pseudogene TRBV3-2) with TRBJ2-3; TRBD2 might be the D (5 bases). This CDR3 is 14 amino acids long. V lost 4 bases to trimming and J lost 4 bases, with 12 bases between them. Germline V gene lookup returns CDR1 LGHDT and CDR2 YNNKEL (reference sequence). DNA for the CDR3: TGTGCCAGCAGCCCCCCACTAGTACCAGATACGCAGTATTTT. The encoded protein is CASSPPLVPDTQYF.